The rows below give T cell receptor beta chains drawn from one sample of a study of cytomegalovirus exposure and HLA in healthy donors. This table comes from immunoSEQ multiplex PCR, and its TCRdb copy is limited to in-frame clones, with some not included. The sample includes about 150,000 clones, roughly 80% of them seen just once. Sequenced input: PBMCs. These receptor sequences come from a man aged 35 to 55 in good health and CMV-seropositive. Each CDR3 is given with its conserved first and last residue. A D gene is named only where the DNA matches it firmly. Clone size, where shown, is once, few, many, or a class for clones that have expanded.

V,J,D,size,DNA,CDR3
TRBV6-5,TRBJ2-3,-,-,TGTGCCAGCAGTTACTCGGGGCGGTCCACAGATACGCAGTATTTT,CASSYSGRSTDTQYF
TRBV27,TRBJ2-7,-,-,TGTGCCAGCAGCCCAGGACAGTTGTACGAGCAGTACTTC,CASSPGQLYEQYF
TRBV9,TRBJ1-1,TRBD1,-,TGTGCCAGCAGCGTAGGGACAGGGCGAAACACTGAAGCTTTCTTT,CASSVGTGRNTEAFF
TRBV7-2,TRBJ2-7,TRBD2,-,TGTGCCAGCAGTCAAGAAGCGGGAGCCTACGAGCAGTACTTC,CASSQEAGAYEQYF
TRBV30,TRBJ2-2,-,-,TGTGCCCGGGGACACCTCAGAATCTACACCGGGGAGCTGTTTTTT,CARGHLRIYTGELFF
TRBV18,TRBJ1-6,-,-,TGTGCCAGCTCACCACGGGAGGACAATTCACCCCTCCACTTT,CASSPREDNSPLHF
TRBV5-5,TRBJ1-1,-,few,TGTGCCAGCAGCTTGGAACCAGGGTACTATGAAGCTTTCTTT,CASSLEPGYYEAFF
TRBV11-2,TRBJ2-7,TRBD2,once,TGTGCCAGCAGCTTCGGGACTAGCGGATCCTACGAGCAGTACTTC,CASSFGTSGSYEQYF
TRBV9,TRBJ2-5,-,-,TGTGCCAGCACCGTTGGGGCGTCCAAGGAAGAGACCCAGTACTTC,CASTVGASKEETQYF
TRBV5-4,TRBJ1-1,TRBD1,-,TGTGCCAGCAGCTTGGAGAGGGGGCCCCTGAAAGCTTTCTTT,CASSLERGPLKAFF
TRBV7-6,TRBJ2-5,TRBD1,-,TGTGCCAGCAGCTTATGGACAGGGCAAGAGACCCAGTACTTC,CASSLWTGQETQYF
TRBV2,TRBJ2-5,TRBD2,once,TGTGCCAGCAGTGAAGGCGGGAGAAGGCAAGAGACCCAGTACTTC,CASSEGGRRQETQYF
TRBV7-6,TRBJ2-7,-,-,TGTGCCAGCAGCCCGGATACAGGGCCCGACGAGCAGTACTTC,CASSPDTGPDEQYF
TRBV5-1,TRBJ2-3,-,once,TGCGCCAGCAGTTCGCTTGCGGCAGATACGCAGTATTTT,CASSSLAADTQYF
TRBV11-2,TRBJ1-1,TRBD1,-,TGTGCCAGCAGCCCCGAGGGAACAGGGGGAACTGAAGCTTTCTTT,CASSPEGTGGTEAFF
TRBV5-3,TRBJ2-1,TRBD1,-,TGTGCCAGAAGAGATGGACAGGGGGGGCATAGGTTACGCAATGAGCAGTTCTTC,CARRDGQGGHRLRNEQFF
TRBV23-1,TRBJ2-7,TRBD1,few,TGCGCCAGCAGTCAATCTGGGGACAGGCACTCCTACGAGCAGTACTTC,CASSQSGDRHSYEQYF
TRBV6-5,TRBJ2-7,TRBD2,once,TGTGCCAGCAGCCGCGGACTAGCGGTATACGAGCAGTACTTC,CASSRGLAVYEQYF
TRBV10-3,TRBJ2-7,-,-,TGTGCCATCAGTGAGGGACTCTCCTACGAGCAGTACTTC,CAISEGLSYEQYF
TRBV28,TRBJ1-5,TRBD1,-,TGTGCCAGCAGGACAGGGGGCAATCAGCCCCAGCATTTT,CASRTGGNQPQHF
TRBV6-5,TRBJ2-7,-,-,TGTGCCAGCATGTTTAGTAACGAGCAGTACTTC,CASMFSNEQYF
TRBV7-2,TRBJ2-1,-,-,TGTGCCAGCAGCTTCCGGGACTGGTCATACAATGAGCAGTTCTTC,CASSFRDWSYNEQFF
TRBV15,TRBJ2-5,TRBD1,once,TGTGCCACCAGACGACAGGGGTTGGAGACCCAGTACTTC,CATRRQGLETQYF
TRBV6-1,TRBJ1-5,TRBD1,-,TGTGCCAGCAGTTTAAGGACAGGCAGCCAGCCCCAGCATTTT,CASSLRTGSQPQHF
TRBV18,TRBJ1-1,TRBD1,few,TGTGCCAGCTCACCAAGACAGGGGGCGAGAATGGGTGAAGCTTTCTTT,CASSPRQGARMGEAFF
TRBV18,TRBJ2-2,TRBD2,-,TGTGCCAGCTCACCATATGTAGCGGGAGGCCCTCCCATCGGGGAGCTGTTTTTT,CASSPYVAGGPPIGELFF
TRBV5-1,TRBJ1-4,-,-,TGCGCCAGCAGCTTGGCGACTAATGAAAAACTGTTTTTT,CASSLATNEKLFF
TRBV11-3,TRBJ2-5,TRBD2,-,TGTGCCAGCAGCTTAAGGGGACTAGCGGGACTCCAAGAGACCCAGTACTTC,CASSLRGLAGLQETQYF
TRBV28,TRBJ1-1,TRBD1,-,TGTGCCAGCAGTCGCAACAGGGGACGTCAAGCTTTCTTT,CASSRNRGRQAFF
TRBV19,TRBJ2-3,-,-,TGTGCCAGTAGTCGGCACGAGGGCACAGATACGCAGTATTTT,CASSRHEGTDTQYF